These T cell receptor beta chains were read from a single sample in a study of CD8 T cells in ankylosing spondylitis. TCRdb re-derived calls from the 5' RACE reads in MiXCR, one entry per CDR3 protein. The sample contains around 180,000 distinct CDR3 sequences, 10% to 15% of which appear only once. Source material: blood, either unsorted or a sorted T cell fraction (not recorded which). Source of these receptors: a female donor with ankylosing spondylitis or in good health (not recorded which). Both conserved end residues are part of each CDR3. Each record gives: V gene, D gene, clone size, J gene, CDR3 protein, CDR3 DNA. The D gene is left open where the match is weak. Clone size is stated in some rows and not others, as once, few, many or a class when expanded.

V: TRBV27
D: NA
size: few
J: TRBJ1-6
CDR3: CASRGELSPLHF
DNA: TGTGCCAGCAGGGGGGAGCTGTCACCCCTCCACTTT

V: TRBV6-1
D: TRBD2
size: many
J: TRBJ2-5
CDR3: CASSTGTSGPEDQYF
DNA: TGTGCCAGCAGTACCGGGACTAGCGGTCCGGAGGACCAGTACTTC

V: TRBV19
D: TRBD2
size: few
J: TRBJ2-1
CDR3: CASSMGTSVAGEQFF
DNA: TGTGCCAGTAGTATGGGGACTAGCGTTGCCGGTGAGCAGTTCTTC

V: TRBV3-1
D: TRBD1
size: many
J: TRBJ1-1
CDR3: CASTKGTGNTEAFF
DNA: TGTGCCAGCACTAAGGGGACAGGGAACACTGAAGCTTTCTTT

V: TRBV28
D: TRBD1
size: many
J: TRBJ1-5
CDR3: CASSADRARNQPQHF
DNA: TGTGCCAGCAGCGCGGACAGGGCGCGCAATCAGCCCCAGCATTTT

V: TRBV7-2
D: NA
size: many
J: TRBJ2-7
CDR3: CASSRGGSYEQYF
DNA: TGTGCCAGCAGCCGGGGCGGCTCCTACGAGCAGTACTTC

V: TRBV20-1
D: NA
size: NA
J: TRBJ1-4
CDR3: CSTRVQGEKLFF
DNA: TGCAGTACTAGAGTCCAGGGTGAAAAACTGTTTTTT

V: TRBV3-1
D: NA
size: NA
J: TRBJ2-7
CDR3: CASSQISFGRPYEQYF
DNA: TGTGCCAGCAGCCAAATTTCGTTCGGGCGCCCCTACGAGCAGTACTTC

V: TRBV14
D: NA
size: NA
J: TRBJ2-1
CDR3: CASSQEQVWHEQFF
DNA: TGTGCCAGCAGCCAAGAGCAGGTCTGGCATGAGCAGTTCTTC

V: TRBV7-2
D: NA
size: many
J: TRBJ1-2
CDR3: CASSRSDGYGYTF
DNA: TGTGCCAGCAGCCGATCGGACGGCTATGGCTACACCTTC

V: TRBV28
D: TRBD1
size: NA
J: TRBJ1-5
CDR3: CASSSGQGSRQPQHF
DNA: TGTGCCAGCAGTTCGGGACAGGGGTCTCGTCAGCCCCAGCATTTT

V: TRBV28
D: TRBD1
size: many
J: TRBJ1-5
CDR3: CASRRDRGENQPQHF
DNA: TGTGCCAGCAGAAGAGACAGGGGCGAAAATCAGCCCCAGCATTTT

V: TRBV20-1
D: NA
size: many
J: TRBJ2-5
CDR3: CSAREDPSTQTQYF
DNA: TGCAGTGCTAGGGAAGATCCTAGCACGCAGACCCAGTACTTC

V: TRBV7-8
D: TRBD2
size: many
J: TRBJ2-7
CDR3: CASSLTPGLGEEQYF
DNA: TGTGCCAGCAGCTTAACCCCGGGACTAGGGGAAGAGCAGTACTTC

V: TRBV20-1
D: TRBD2
size: many
J: TRBJ2-7
CDR3: CSIPSYPGLQSYEQYF
DNA: TGCAGTATTCCCTCGTACCCGGGACTACAATCCTACGAGCAGTACTTC

V: TRBV2
D: NA
size: many
J: TRBJ1-1
CDR3: CASSEARRTEAFF
DNA: TGTGCCAGCAGTGAAGCGCGACGTACTGAAGCTTTCTTT

V: TRBV7-2
D: NA
size: many
J: TRBJ2-5
CDR3: CASSPAVQETQYF
DNA: TGTGCCAGCAGCCCTGCGGTCCAAGAGACCCAGTACTTC

V: TRBV20-1
D: TRBD1
size: few
J: TRBJ1-5
CDR3: CSAPGTGGSNQPQHF
DNA: TGCAGTGCTCCCGGGACAGGGGGAAGCAATCAGCCCCAGCATTTT

V: TRBV3-1
D: NA
size: NA
J: TRBJ2-5
CDR3: CASTPGRATQETQYF
DNA: TGTGCCAGCACCCCGGGTCGGGCTACCCAAGAGACCCAGTACTTC

V: TRBV29-1
D: NA
size: many
J: TRBJ1-1
CDR3: CSVASGSVTEAFF
DNA: TGCAGCGTTGCATCGGGTTCTGTTACGGAAGCTTTCTTT

V: TRBV20-1
D: TRBD1
size: many
J: TRBJ1-5
CDR3: CSARETGRSNQPQHF
DNA: TGCAGTGCTAGAGAGACAGGGAGGAGCAATCAGCCCCAGCATTTT

V: TRBV11-2
D: TRBD2
size: NA
J: TRBJ2-1
CDR3: CASSLDQGGSSGYNEQFF
DNA: TGTGCCAGCAGCTTAGACCAGGGAGGGAGTAGTGGCTACAATGAGCAGTTCTTC

V: TRBV7-8
D: NA
size: many
J: TRBJ2-5
CDR3: CASSPKGAVNPEETQYF
DNA: TGTGCCAGCAGCCCCAAAGGAGCGGTTAATCCAGAAGAGACCCAGTACTTC

V: TRBV30
D: NA
size: few
J: TRBJ2-2
CDR3: CAWSVLNTGELFF
DNA: TGTGCCTGGAGTGTACTGAACACCGGGGAGCTGTTTTTT

V: TRBV25-1
D: NA
size: NA
J: TRBJ1-5
CDR3: CASRDAFGPQHF
DNA: TGTGCCAGCAGGGACGCCTTTGGGCCCCAGCATTTT

V: TRBV29-1
D: NA
size: few
J: TRBJ1-2
CDR3: CSVDGYTF
DNA: TGCAGCGTTGACGGCTACACCTTC

V: TRBV12-3/TRBV12-4
D: NA
size: few
J: TRBJ2-1
CDR3: CASSLMGAGPLGNEQFF
DNA: TGTGCCAGCAGTTTAATGGGCGCGGGACCTTTAGGCAATGAGCAGTTCTTC

V: TRBV24-1
D: NA
size: few
J: TRBJ1-2
CDR3: CATSDYANYGYTF
DNA: TGTGCCACCAGTGATTATGCTAACTATGGCTACACCTTC

V: TRBV12-3/TRBV12-4
D: NA
size: many
J: TRBJ2-2
CDR3: CASSLRGELFF
DNA: TGTGCCAGCAGTTTAAGGGGGGAGCTGTTTTTT

V: TRBV6-5
D: NA
size: NA
J: TRBJ1-3
CDR3: CASSYSRDISSGNTIYF
DNA: TGTGCCAGCAGTTACTCCCGGGACATCAGCTCTGGAAACACCATATATTTT

V: TRBV5-1
D: TRBD1
size: many
J: TRBJ2-2
CDR3: CASSLEGATGELFF
DNA: TGCGCCAGCAGCTTGGAGGGGGCGACCGGGGAGCTGTTTTTT

V: TRBV10-3
D: TRBD1
size: many
J: TRBJ1-1
CDR3: CAIGFTGDTEAFF
DNA: TGTGCCATCGGATTCACAGGGGACACTGAAGCTTTCTTT

V: TRBV6-1
D: TRBD1
size: many
J: TRBJ2-1
CDR3: CASRTGTGNDNEQFF
DNA: TGTGCCAGCAGAACCGGGACAGGGAACGACAATGAGCAGTTCTTC

V: TRBV6-5
D: NA
size: many
J: TRBJ2-5
CDR3: CASSYSVSGGHRGTQYF
DNA: TGTGCCAGCAGTTACTCAGTTTCCGGGGGGCACCGGGGGACCCAGTACTTC

V: TRBV7-3
D: NA
size: NA
J: TRBJ2-1
CDR3: CASKAGVRSNEQFF
DNA: TGTGCCAGCAAGGCAGGAGTCCGGTCGAATGAGCAGTTCTTC

V: TRBV20-1
D: TRBD2
size: NA
J: TRBJ2-7
CDR3: CSAIWRETSYEQYF
DNA: TGCAGTGCTATCTGGCGGGAGACGTCCTACGAGCAGTACTTC

V: TRBV28
D: TRBD1
size: many
J: TRBJ1-1
CDR3: CASSLTGTGGAKAFF
DNA: TGTGCCAGCAGCCTAACCGGGACAGGGGGCGCGAAAGCTTTCTTT

V: TRBV12-3/TRBV12-4
D: NA
size: many
J: TRBJ1-3
CDR3: CASSFGGSSGNTIYF
DNA: TGTGCCAGCAGTTTCGGAGGCTCCTCTGGAAACACCATATATTTT

V: TRBV20-1
D: TRBD2
size: NA
J: TRBJ2-2
CDR3: CSPRGDTGELFF
DNA: TGCAGTCCCCGGGGGGACACCGGGGAGCTGTTTTTT

V: TRBV12-3/TRBV12-4
D: NA
size: many
J: TRBJ2-2
CDR3: CASRVTTGSLNTGELFF
DNA: TGTGCCAGCAGGGTTACTACAGGGTCATTGAACACCGGGGAGCTGTTTTTT

V: TRBV10-3
D: NA
size: many
J: TRBJ2-2
CDR3: CAISLSGTSNTGELFF
DNA: TGTGCCATCAGCTTATCCGGGACTTCGAACACCGGGGAGCTGTTTTTT

V: TRBV18
D: TRBD1
size: few
J: TRBJ1-6
CDR3: CASSPSVGQGNSPLHF
DNA: TGTGCCAGCTCACCTTCCGTAGGACAGGGAAATTCACCCCTCCACTTT

V: TRBV15
D: NA
size: NA
J: TRBJ1-6
CDR3: CATSRDRPGDSPLHF
DNA: TGTGCCACCAGCAGAGATAGGCCAGGGGATTCACCCCTCCACTTT

V: TRBV7-9
D: TRBD1
size: once
J: TRBJ2-6
CDR3: CASSATGNSGANVLTF
DNA: TGTGCCAGCAGCGCGACAGGGAACTCTGGGGCCAACGTCCTGACTTTC

V: TRBV10-1
D: NA
size: NA
J: TRBJ1-2
CDR3: CASSDGTCYGYTF
DNA: TGCGCCAGCAGTGACGGGACCTGCTATGGCTACACCTTC

V: TRBV5-6
D: TRBD1
size: NA
J: TRBJ1-5
CDR3: CASSLGTGLQQPQHF
DNA: TGTGCCAGCAGCCTTGGGACAGGGTTACAGCAGCCCCAGCATTTT

V: TRBV20-1
D: TRBD1
size: many
J: TRBJ2-7
CDR3: CSAARRGHEQYF
DNA: TGCAGTGCGGCGCGCAGGGGGCACGAGCAGTACTTC

V: TRBV18
D: NA
size: few
J: TRBJ1-4
CDR3: CASSPAGDEKLFF
DNA: TGTGCCAGCTCACCAGCAGGGGACGAAAAACTGTTTTTT

V: TRBV29-1
D: TRBD2
size: few
J: TRBJ2-7
CDR3: CSVDVSGSAYEQYF
DNA: TGCAGCGTTGATGTCAGCGGGAGCGCCTACGAGCAGTACTTC

V: TRBV7-9
D: NA
size: many
J: TRBJ1-2
CDR3: CASSPNTVLYGYTF
DNA: TGTGCCAGCAGCCCCAACACAGTCCTCTATGGCTACACCTTC

V: TRBV12-3/TRBV12-4
D: NA
size: few
J: TRBJ2-5
CDR3: CASSLGRAYQETQYF
DNA: TGTGCCAGCAGTTTAGGTCGGGCGTACCAAGAGACCCAGTACTTC

V: TRBV6-5
D: TRBD2
size: many
J: TRBJ2-1
CDR3: CASSYAGLAGHNEQFF
DNA: TGTGCCAGCAGTTACGCAGGCCTAGCGGGGCACAATGAGCAGTTCTTC

V: TRBV21-1
D: NA
size: many
J: TRBJ1-5
CDR3: CASSKGLGGQPQHF
DNA: TGTGCCAGCAGCAAGGGACTTGGGGGTCAGCCCCAGCATTTT

V: TRBV28
D: NA
size: many
J: TRBJ2-1
CDR3: CASSFGGEQFF
DNA: TGTGCCAGCAGTTTCGGCGGCGAGCAGTTCTTC